The rows below give T cell receptor beta chains drawn from one sample of a study of cytomegalovirus exposure and HLA in healthy donors. The assay was immunoSEQ multiplex PCR, and TCRdb's table has in-frame clones only and misses some. The sample records about 67,000 clones, about four fifths being singletons. Sequencing used PBMCs. The receptors shown here come from a woman aged 25 to 39 in good health and CMV-seronegative. The CDR3 runs from the conserved cysteine through the conserved F or W. The order of the fields is CDR3 protein, CDR3 DNA, J gene, clone size, V gene, D gene. The D gene is left open where the match is weak. Clone size appears in some rows only: once, few, many, or a class for an expanded clone.

CDR3 protein: CASIPVGGRDGYTF
CDR3 DNA: TGTGCCAGCATCCCGGTCGGGGGAAGAGATGGCTACACCTTC
J gene: TRBJ1-2
clone size: few
V gene: TRBV6-5
D gene: .

CDR3 protein: CASGGDYSPLHF
CDR3 DNA: TGTGCCAGCGGGGGCGATTATTCACCCCTCCACTTT
J gene: TRBJ1-6
clone size: .
V gene: TRBV6-1
D gene: .

CDR3 protein: CASSRQAPPYEQYF
CDR3 DNA: TGTGCCAGTAGTCGGCAGGCCCCGCCCTACGAGCAGTACTTC
J gene: TRBJ2-7
clone size: .
V gene: TRBV19
D gene: .

CDR3 protein: CASSLEPGTYEQYF
CDR3 DNA: TGTGCCAGCAGCTTGGAGCCAGGTACCTACGAGCAGTACTTC
J gene: TRBJ2-7
clone size: .
V gene: TRBV5-8
D gene: .

CDR3 protein: CASSQDRGDGYTF
CDR3 DNA: TGTGCCAGCTCACAGGACAGGGGCGATGGCTACACCTTC
J gene: TRBJ1-2
clone size: .
V gene: TRBV18
D gene: TRBD1

CDR3 protein: CASSANPTGGSGNTIYF
CDR3 DNA: TGTGCCAGCAGTGCCAACCCTACAGGGGGCTCTGGAAACACCATATATTTT
J gene: TRBJ1-3
clone size: .
V gene: TRBV6-1
D gene: TRBD1

CDR3 protein: CASSQDGSAGGSYEQYF
CDR3 DNA: TGCGCCAGCAGCCAAGATGGATCAGCGGGGGGTTCCTACGAGCAGTACTTC
J gene: TRBJ2-7
clone size: .
V gene: TRBV4-3
D gene: TRBD2

CDR3 protein: CASSIDLRDYEQYF
CDR3 DNA: TGTGCCAGTAGTATAGATCTGAGAGACTACGAGCAGTACTTC
J gene: TRBJ2-7
clone size: .
V gene: TRBV19
D gene: .

CDR3 protein: CASSGEGGLGSYNEQFF
CDR3 DNA: TGTGCCAGCAGTGGTGAAGGGGGCTTAGGATCCTACAATGAGCAGTTCTTC
J gene: TRBJ2-1
clone size: .
V gene: TRBV6-1
D gene: TRBD1

CDR3 protein: CASSSGTGFSGANVLTF
CDR3 DNA: TGTGCCAGCAGTTCCGGGACTGGATTCTCTGGGGCCAACGTCCTGACTTTC
J gene: TRBJ2-6
clone size: .
V gene: TRBV28
D gene: .

CDR3 protein: CASSPLGTGHTDTQYF
CDR3 DNA: TGTGCCAGCTCACCCCTGGGGACTGGGCACACAGATACGCAGTATTTT
J gene: TRBJ2-3
clone size: few
V gene: TRBV18
D gene: .

CDR3 protein: CASSNMAGQAGYTF
CDR3 DNA: TGTGCCAGCAGCAATATGGCGGGACAGGCTGGCTACACCTTC
J gene: TRBJ1-2
clone size: .
V gene: TRBV7-9
D gene: TRBD1

CDR3 protein: CASSALTGIGELFF
CDR3 DNA: TGTGCCAGCAGTGCCCTTACTGGTATCGGGGAGCTGTTTTTT
J gene: TRBJ2-2
clone size: .
V gene: TRBV6-4
D gene: .

CDR3 protein: CASSLGTGFEAFF
CDR3 DNA: TGTGCCAGCAGTTTAGGCACAGGCTTTGAAGCTTTCTTT
J gene: TRBJ1-1
clone size: .
V gene: TRBV27
D gene: .

CDR3 protein: CASSQGGGTSGELFF
CDR3 DNA: TGCGCCAGCAGCCAAGGTGGGGGGACGAGCGGGGAGCTGTTTTTT
J gene: TRBJ2-2
clone size: .
V gene: TRBV4-3
D gene: .

CDR3 protein: CASSHGPDPLEQYF
CDR3 DNA: TGTGCCAGCAGCCATGGGCCTGACCCCCTCGAGCAGTACTTC
J gene: TRBJ2-7
clone size: few
V gene: TRBV7-2
D gene: .

CDR3 protein: CASSPGQGRGGELFF
CDR3 DNA: TGTGCCAGCAGCCCCGGACAGGGACGGGGCGGGGAGCTGTTTTTT
J gene: TRBJ2-2
clone size: .
V gene: TRBV11-3
D gene: TRBD1

CDR3 protein: CATPPRERGPLTDTQYF
CDR3 DNA: TGTGCCACCCCCCCGAGGGAGCGGGGGCCGTTAACAGATACGCAGTATTTT
J gene: TRBJ2-3
clone size: .
V gene: TRBV28
D gene: TRBD2

CDR3 protein: CSVEGSDTQYF
CDR3 DNA: TGCAGCGTTGAGGGCTCAGATACGCAGTATTTT
J gene: TRBJ2-3
clone size: .
V gene: TRBV29-1
D gene: .

CDR3 protein: CASSLGGNSNQPQHF
CDR3 DNA: TGCGCCAGCAGCTTGGGCGGGAATAGCAATCAGCCCCAGCATTTT
J gene: TRBJ1-5
clone size: .
V gene: TRBV5-1
D gene: .

CDR3 protein: CASRRGQGSGELFF
CDR3 DNA: TGTGCCAGCAGGAGGGGACAGGGGAGCGGGGAGCTGTTTTTT
J gene: TRBJ2-2
clone size: .
V gene: TRBV2
D gene: TRBD1

CDR3 protein: CASSPRGGTGDGYTF
CDR3 DNA: TGTGCCAGCAGCCCAAGGGGGGGGACAGGGGATGGCTACACCTTC
J gene: TRBJ1-2
clone size: .
V gene: TRBV11-2
D gene: TRBD1

CDR3 protein: CASSPGEGVLNTGELFF
CDR3 DNA: TGTGCCAGCAGCCCGGGAGAAGGGGTTCTGAACACCGGGGAGCTGTTTTTT
J gene: TRBJ2-2
clone size: .
V gene: TRBV5-5
D gene: .

CDR3 protein: CASSYAREGRGYTF
CDR3 DNA: TGTGCCAGCAGTTACGCCAGGGAAGGGCGAGGCTACACCTTC
J gene: TRBJ1-2
clone size: .
V gene: TRBV6-5
D gene: .

CDR3 protein: CASSPRRRGHDYGYTF
CDR3 DNA: TGTGCCAGCAGCCCCCGGAGGAGGGGGCATGATTATGGCTACACCTTC
J gene: TRBJ1-2
clone size: .
V gene: TRBV7-9
D gene: TRBD1

CDR3 protein: CASSLQPAGWSSYEQYF
CDR3 DNA: TGTGCCAGCAGCTTACAACCGGCGGGATGGAGCTCCTACGAGCAGTACTTC
J gene: TRBJ2-7
clone size: .
V gene: TRBV7-9
D gene: .

CDR3 protein: CASSLAQGLNTEAFF
CDR3 DNA: TGTGCCAGCAGCTTAGCTCAGGGGTTGAACACTGAAGCTTTCTTT
J gene: TRBJ1-1
clone size: once
V gene: TRBV11-2
D gene: .

CDR3 protein: CASSIKGGGHTEAFF
CDR3 DNA: TGTGCCAGTAGTATAAAGGGAGGGGGGCACACTGAAGCTTTCTTT
J gene: TRBJ1-1
clone size: .
V gene: TRBV19
D gene: .

CDR3 protein: CASSSTGGATNEKLFF
CDR3 DNA: TGTGCCAGCAGCTCCACAGGGGGTGCAACTAATGAAAAACTGTTTTTT
J gene: TRBJ1-4
clone size: .
V gene: TRBV7-9
D gene: TRBD1

CDR3 protein: CASSPPGALINQPQHF
CDR3 DNA: TGTGCCAGCAGTCCGCCAGGGGCCCTTATCAATCAGCCCCAGCATTTT
J gene: TRBJ1-5
clone size: .
V gene: TRBV27
D gene: .

CDR3 protein: CASSWEGDDGYTF
CDR3 DNA: TGTGCCAGCAGTTGGGAGGGGGATGATGGCTACACCTTC
J gene: TRBJ1-2
clone size: .
V gene: TRBV7-9
D gene: .

CDR3 protein: CASSTGQDYGYTF
CDR3 DNA: TGTGCCAGCAGCACCGGACAGGACTATGGCTACACCTTC
J gene: TRBJ1-2
clone size: .
V gene: TRBV7-9
D gene: TRBD1

CDR3 protein: CASSTRQGGEKLFF
CDR3 DNA: TGTGCCAGCAGCACACGACAGGGAGGCGAAAAACTGTTTTTT
J gene: TRBJ1-4
clone size: once
V gene: TRBV4-2
D gene: TRBD1

CDR3 protein: CASSRDSGTPSGANVLTF
CDR3 DNA: TGTGCCAGCAGCCGAGACTCCGGGACACCCTCTGGGGCCAACGTCCTGACTTTC
J gene: TRBJ2-6
clone size: .
V gene: TRBV28
D gene: .

CDR3 protein: CASSLFGQGHSNQPQHF
CDR3 DNA: TGTGCCAGCAGTTTATTTGGGCAGGGACATAGCAATCAGCCCCAGCATTTT
J gene: TRBJ1-5
clone size: .
V gene: TRBV28
D gene: .

CDR3 protein: CASTFWRAVLTVRFVGRTYEQYF
CDR3 DNA: TGTGCCAGCACTTTTTGGCGCGCCGTTCTGACAGTAAGGTTCGTGGGGCGGACCTACGAGCAGTACTTC
J gene: TRBJ2-7
clone size: .
V gene: TRBV27
D gene: .

CDR3 protein: CASSQIAARGQSDTQYF
CDR3 DNA: TGCGCCAGCAGCCAAATCGCAGCCAGGGGGCAATCAGATACGCAGTATTTT
J gene: TRBJ2-3
clone size: once
V gene: TRBV4-1
D gene: TRBD1

CDR3 protein: CASSSYRGMNTGELFF
CDR3 DNA: TGTGCCAGCAGCTCATACAGGGGCATGAACACCGGGGAGCTGTTTTTT
J gene: TRBJ2-2
clone size: few
V gene: TRBV7-9
D gene: TRBD1

CDR3 protein: CASIGQGRTEAFF
CDR3 DNA: TGTGCCAGCATTGGACAGGGTCGCACTGAAGCTTTCTTT
J gene: TRBJ1-1
clone size: .
V gene: TRBV2
D gene: TRBD1

CDR3 protein: CASSVAQGVGGYTF
CDR3 DNA: TGTGCCAGCAGTGTAGCCCAGGGGGTAGGTGGCTACACCTTC
J gene: TRBJ1-2
clone size: .
V gene: TRBV25-1
D gene: TRBD1

CDR3 protein: CASSFGEGLATNTGELFF
CDR3 DNA: TGTGCCAGCAGCTTTGGAGAAGGACTAGCGACGAACACCGGGGAGCTGTTTTTT
J gene: TRBJ2-2
clone size: .
V gene: TRBV11-3
D gene: TRBD2

CDR3 protein: CASSLIATYEQYF
CDR3 DNA: TGTGCCAGCAGTTTAATCGCAACCTACGAGCAGTACTTC
J gene: TRBJ2-7
clone size: .
V gene: TRBV28
D gene: .

CDR3 protein: CASSYRGSPSRQYF
CDR3 DNA: TGTGCCAGCAGTTACAGGGGGAGTCCAAGTCGGCAGTACTTC
J gene: TRBJ2-7
clone size: few
V gene: TRBV6-5
D gene: .

CDR3 protein: CASSLGVTERNSPLHF
CDR3 DNA: TGCGCCAGCAGCTTGGGTGTGACAGAGCGAAATTCACCCCTCCACTTT
J gene: TRBJ1-6
clone size: .
V gene: TRBV5-1
D gene: .

CDR3 protein: CASSEGRGADTQYF
CDR3 DNA: TGTGCCAGCAGTGAGGGCAGGGGGGCAGATACGCAGTATTTT
J gene: TRBJ2-3
clone size: .
V gene: TRBV2
D gene: .

CDR3 protein: CASSPSWRGEKLFF
CDR3 DNA: TGCGCCAGCAGCCCCTCCTGGAGGGGTGAAAAACTGTTTTTT
J gene: TRBJ1-4
clone size: .
V gene: TRBV10-1
D gene: .

CDR3 protein: CASSTQGVYNEQFF
CDR3 DNA: TGTGCCAGCAGCACCCAGGGGGTGTACAATGAGCAGTTCTTC
J gene: TRBJ2-1
clone size: few
V gene: TRBV9
D gene: TRBD1

CDR3 protein: CASSTLPRGRDGWDEQFF
CDR3 DNA: TGTGCCAGTAGTACCCTCCCCAGGGGACGGGACGGATGGGATGAGCAGTTCTTC
J gene: TRBJ2-1
clone size: .
V gene: TRBV19
D gene: .

CDR3 protein: CASSQEGQGRNEKLFF
CDR3 DNA: TGCGCCAGCAGCCAAGAGGGACAGGGGAGGAATGAAAAACTGTTTTTT
J gene: TRBJ1-4
clone size: .
V gene: TRBV4-3
D gene: TRBD1

CDR3 protein: CASQTGNQPQHF
CDR3 DNA: TGTGCCAGCCAAACGGGAAATCAGCCCCAGCATTTT
J gene: TRBJ1-5
clone size: .
V gene: TRBV7-9
D gene: .

CDR3 protein: CASSLGLATDTQYF
CDR3 DNA: TGCGCCAGCAGCTTGGGACTAGCGACAGATACGCAGTATTTT
J gene: TRBJ2-3
clone size: few
V gene: TRBV5-1
D gene: TRBD2

CDR3 protein: CASSQTGGPDTQYF
CDR3 DNA: TGCGCCAGCAGCCAGACAGGGGGCCCAGATACGCAGTATTTT
J gene: TRBJ2-3
clone size: .
V gene: TRBV5-1
D gene: TRBD1

CDR3 protein: CASTGGNPDTQYF
CDR3 DNA: TGTGCCAGCACTGGGGGGAACCCAGATACGCAGTATTTT
J gene: TRBJ2-3
clone size: .
V gene: TRBV28
D gene: .

CDR3 protein: CASSPWGVELNEQFF
CDR3 DNA: TGTGCCAGCAGCCCCTGGGGAGTAGAACTCAATGAGCAGTTCTTC
J gene: TRBJ2-1
clone size: .
V gene: TRBV28
D gene: .

CDR3 protein: CASSLEDRGTDTQYF
CDR3 DNA: TGCGCCAGCAGCTTGGAGGACAGGGGCACAGATACGCAGTATTTT
J gene: TRBJ2-3
clone size: .
V gene: TRBV5-1
D gene: TRBD1

CDR3 protein: CASSGRGTGSHEQYF
CDR3 DNA: TGTGCCAGCAGCGGGCGTGGGACAGGGTCCCACGAGCAGTACTTC
J gene: TRBJ2-7
clone size: .
V gene: TRBV5-6
D gene: TRBD1

CDR3 protein: CASSLRTGVSYEQYF
CDR3 DNA: TGTGCCAGCAGCTTAAGGACAGGGGTCTCCTACGAGCAGTACTTC
J gene: TRBJ2-7
clone size: .
V gene: TRBV11-2
D gene: TRBD1